The clone carrying this T cell receptor beta chain appeared many times. This record comes from a study of CD8 T cells in ankylosing spondylitis. MiXCR, applied by TCRdb to the 5' RACE reads, yields one record per CDR3 protein. The sample holds roughly 38,000 distinct CDR3 sequences, approximately 3% seen once. Trimming left V 0 bases short and J 0 bases short, with 11 bases between. The CDR3 spans 16 residues. Germline V CDR1 and CDR2: SGDLS, YYNGEE. This TCR came from a male donor with ankylosing spondylitis or in good health (not recorded which). The V and J genes are TRBV9 and TRBJ2-3, with D possibly matching TRBD1 (5 bases). The sequenced sample was blood, either unsorted or a sorted T cell fraction (not recorded which). CDR3 protein: CASSVGGPASTDTQYF. CDR3 bases: TGTGCCAGCAGCGTAGGGGGCCCAGCTAGCACAGATACGCAGTATTTT.